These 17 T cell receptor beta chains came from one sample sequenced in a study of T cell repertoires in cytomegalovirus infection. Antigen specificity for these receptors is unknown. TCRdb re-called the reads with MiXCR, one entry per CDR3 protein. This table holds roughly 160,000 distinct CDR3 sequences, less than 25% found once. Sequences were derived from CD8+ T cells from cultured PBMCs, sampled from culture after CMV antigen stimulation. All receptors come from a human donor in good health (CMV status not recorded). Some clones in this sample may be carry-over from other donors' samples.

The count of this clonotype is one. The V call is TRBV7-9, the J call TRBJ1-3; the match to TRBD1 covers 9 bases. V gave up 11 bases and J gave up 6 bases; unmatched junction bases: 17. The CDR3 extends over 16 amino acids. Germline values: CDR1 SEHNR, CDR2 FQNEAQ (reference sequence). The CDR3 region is CAVTGGQHATVNTIYF. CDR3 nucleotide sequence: TGTGCCGTAACAGGGGGCCAGCACGCCACCGTAAACACCATATATTTT.

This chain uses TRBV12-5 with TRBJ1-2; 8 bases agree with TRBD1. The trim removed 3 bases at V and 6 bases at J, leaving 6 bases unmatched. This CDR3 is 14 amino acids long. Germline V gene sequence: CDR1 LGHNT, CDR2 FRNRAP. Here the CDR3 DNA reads TGTGCTAGTGGTTTATCAGGGGGACAGGATGGCTACACCTTC. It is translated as CASGLSGGQDGYTF.

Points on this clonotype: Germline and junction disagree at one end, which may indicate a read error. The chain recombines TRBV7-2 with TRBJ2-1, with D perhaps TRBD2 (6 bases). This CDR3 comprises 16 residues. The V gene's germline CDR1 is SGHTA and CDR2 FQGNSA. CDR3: CASSLAKGLLYNVQFF. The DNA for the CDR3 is TGTGCCAGCAGCTTAGCGAAGGGACTTTTATACAATGTGCAGTTCTTC. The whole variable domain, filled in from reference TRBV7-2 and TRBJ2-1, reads GAGVSQSPSNKVTEKGKDVELRCDPISGHTALYWYRQSLGQGLEFLIYFQGNSAPDKSGLPSDRFSAERTGGSVSTLTIQRTQQEDSAVYLCASSLAKGLLYNVQFFGPGTRLTVL.

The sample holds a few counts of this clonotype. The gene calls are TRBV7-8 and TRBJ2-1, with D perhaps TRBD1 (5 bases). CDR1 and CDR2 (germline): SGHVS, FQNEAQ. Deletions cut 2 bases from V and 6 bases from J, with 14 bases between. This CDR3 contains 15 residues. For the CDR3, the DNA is TGTGCCAGCAGCTTATCAGGGCGCGGAATCAATGAGCAGTTCTTC. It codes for CASSLSGRGINEQFF.

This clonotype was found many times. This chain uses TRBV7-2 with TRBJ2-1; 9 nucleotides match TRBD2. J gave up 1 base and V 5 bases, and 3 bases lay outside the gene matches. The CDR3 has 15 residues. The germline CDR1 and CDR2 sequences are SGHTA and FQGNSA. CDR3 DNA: TGTGCCAGCAGCGTCGGACTAGCGTCCTACAATGAGCAGTTCTTC. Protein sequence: CASSVGLASYNEQFF.

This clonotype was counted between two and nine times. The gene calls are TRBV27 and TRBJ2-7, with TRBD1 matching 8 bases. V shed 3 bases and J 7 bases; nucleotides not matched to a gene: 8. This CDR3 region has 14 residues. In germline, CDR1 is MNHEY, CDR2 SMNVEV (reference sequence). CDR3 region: CASSFQGARREQYF. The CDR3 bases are TGTGCCAGCAGTTTTCAGGGGGCCCGGAGGGAGCAGTACTTC.

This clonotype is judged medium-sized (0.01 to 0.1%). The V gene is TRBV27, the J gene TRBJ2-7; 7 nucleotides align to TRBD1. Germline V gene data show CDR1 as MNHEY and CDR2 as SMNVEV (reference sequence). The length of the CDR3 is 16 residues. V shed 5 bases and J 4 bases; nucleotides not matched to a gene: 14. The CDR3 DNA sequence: TGTGCCAGCAGTCCGAGCATAGGGGACAGAGATTACGAGCAGTACTTC. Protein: CASSPSIGDRDYEQYF.

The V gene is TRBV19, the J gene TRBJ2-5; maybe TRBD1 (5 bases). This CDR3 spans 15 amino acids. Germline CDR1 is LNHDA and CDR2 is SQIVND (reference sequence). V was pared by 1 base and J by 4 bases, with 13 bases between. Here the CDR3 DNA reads TGTGCCAGTAGTATAGGGGCAGGGTCAGGAGAGACCCAGTACTTC. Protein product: CASSIGAGSGETQYF.

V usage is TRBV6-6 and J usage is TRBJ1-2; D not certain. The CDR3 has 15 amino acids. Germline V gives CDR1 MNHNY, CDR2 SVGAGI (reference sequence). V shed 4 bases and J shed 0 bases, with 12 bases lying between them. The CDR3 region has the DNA TGTGCCAGCAGTTCCCAACAGTTAGCTAACTATGGCTACACCTTC. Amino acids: CASSSQQLANYGYTF.

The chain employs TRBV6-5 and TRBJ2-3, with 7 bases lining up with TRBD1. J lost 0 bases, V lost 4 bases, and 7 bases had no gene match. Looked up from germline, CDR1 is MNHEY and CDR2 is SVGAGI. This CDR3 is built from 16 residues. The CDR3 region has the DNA TGTGCCAGCAGTTGGGGGACAGCATCTAGCACAGATACGCAGTATTTT. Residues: CASSWGTASSTDTQYF.

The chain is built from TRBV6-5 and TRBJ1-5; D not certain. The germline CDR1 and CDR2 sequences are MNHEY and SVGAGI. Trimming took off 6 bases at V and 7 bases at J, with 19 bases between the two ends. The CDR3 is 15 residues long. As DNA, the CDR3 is TGTGCCAGCAGCGTTACCGAGGACGGAGGCCAGCCCCAGCATTTT. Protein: CASSVTEDGGQPQHF.

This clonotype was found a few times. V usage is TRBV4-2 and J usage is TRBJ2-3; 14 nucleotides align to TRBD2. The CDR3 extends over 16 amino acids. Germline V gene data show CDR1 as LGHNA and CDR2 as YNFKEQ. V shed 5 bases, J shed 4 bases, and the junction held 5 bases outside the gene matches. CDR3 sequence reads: CASSLGTSGGADTQYF. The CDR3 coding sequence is TGTGCCAGCAGCTTAGGGACTAGCGGGGGTGCAGATACGCAGTATTTT.

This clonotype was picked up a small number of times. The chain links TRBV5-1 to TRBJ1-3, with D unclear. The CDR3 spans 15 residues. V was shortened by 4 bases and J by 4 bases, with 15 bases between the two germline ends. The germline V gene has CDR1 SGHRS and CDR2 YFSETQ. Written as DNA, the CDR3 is TGCGCCAGCAGCCCCGAAGAGGGTCCCGGAAACACCATATATTTT. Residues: CASSPEEGPGNTIYF.

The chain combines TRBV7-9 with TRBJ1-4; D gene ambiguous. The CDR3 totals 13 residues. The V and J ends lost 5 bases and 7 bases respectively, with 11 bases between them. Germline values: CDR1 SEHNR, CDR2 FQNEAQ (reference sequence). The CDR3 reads CASSPPLGEKLFF. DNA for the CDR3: TGTGCCAGCAGCCCACCCTTGGGTGAAAAACTGTTTTTT.

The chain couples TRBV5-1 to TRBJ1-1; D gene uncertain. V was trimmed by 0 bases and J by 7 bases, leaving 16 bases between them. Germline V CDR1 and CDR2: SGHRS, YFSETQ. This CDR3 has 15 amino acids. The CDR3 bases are TGCGCCAGCAGCTTGGGATATGTAGGACGTGATGAAGCTTTCTTT. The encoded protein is CASSLGYVGRDEAFF. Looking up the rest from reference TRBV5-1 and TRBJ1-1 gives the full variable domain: KAGVTQTPRYLIKTRGQQVTLSCSPISGHRSVSWYQQTPGQGLQFLFEYFSETQRNKGNFPGRFSGRQFSNSRSEMNVSTLELGDSALYLCASSLGYVGRDEAFFGQGTRLTVV.

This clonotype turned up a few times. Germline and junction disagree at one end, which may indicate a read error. CDR3 sequence (DNA): TGTGCCAGCAGCTTATGGTGGGCCGGGACAGACAGGATTGAGCAGTTCTTC. It specifies CASSLWWAGTDRIEQFF. The V call is TRBV28, the J call TRBJ2-1, with 7 bases fitting TRBD1. The CDR3 runs 17 residues. Germline lookup yields CDR1 MDHEN and CDR2 SYDVKM.

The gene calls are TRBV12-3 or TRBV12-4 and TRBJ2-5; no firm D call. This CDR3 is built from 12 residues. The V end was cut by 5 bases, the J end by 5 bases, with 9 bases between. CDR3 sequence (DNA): TGTGCCAGCAGTCCTGTCTGGGAGACCCAGTACTTC. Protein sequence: CASSPVWETQYF.